The present T cell receptor beta chain was sequenced within a study of cytomegalovirus exposure and HLA in healthy donors. Overall study findings and caveats: In presence/absence analyses, roughly uniform sequencing depth across donors was assumed. TCR beta sequences numbering 15,000 to 20,000 were associated with HLA alleles at 0.05 false discovery rate in a later analysis.

CDR1 and CDR2 (germline): SGHTA, FQGNSA. Deletions cut 4 bases from V and 0 bases from J, with 18 bases between. CDR3 size: 18 residues. With 60 Vbeta and 13 Jbeta primers, the PCR was carried out. Sequenced by immunoSEQ multiplex PCR; TCRdb stores in-frame clones only, minus some. The sample contains 160,000 or so clones, 60% to 85% of which appear only once. Points on this clone: What it binds is unknown.

This sequence originates from a middle-aged woman in good health and CMV-seropositive. The sequencing sample was made of PBMCs. The V call is TRBV7-2, the J call TRBJ2-2; tentative D call: TRBD1 (6 bases). CDR3 nucleotides: TGTGCCAGCAGCTCGCTTTACAGGGAGTGGGCGAACACCGGGGAGCTGTTTTTT. Translated, it gives CASSSLYREWANTGELFF.